The 5 T cell receptor beta chains presented below share a single source sample, sequenced in a study of T cells in Graves' hyperthyroidism and ophthalmopathy. RNA transcripts gave rise to amplified TCR beta CDR3 regions. RT-PCR in the first round (using the HTBI primer set) targeted the TCR CDR3. TCRdb used MiXCR to reprocess the multiplex PCR reads, holding one entry per CDR3 protein. The table lists roughly 400,000 distinct CDR3 sequences, around 15% of them singletons, with 25% to 30% in the top ten. The sequenced material came from blood. The receptors shown here come from a man aged 50 to 59 with Graves' ophthalmopathy.

This clonotype was detected many times. The chain employs TRBV2 and TRBJ2-5; TRBD1 is a possible D gene (6 bases). The CDR3 has 12 amino acids. Trimming shortened V by 5 bases and J by 4 bases, and 8 bases separated the two germline ends. Looked up from germline, CDR1 is SNHLY and CDR2 is FYNNEI. In nucleotides, the CDR3 is TGTGCCAGCAGTATACAGGGAGAGACCCAGTACTTC. Translation gives CASSIQGETQYF. The whole variable domain, filled in from reference TRBV2 and TRBJ2-5, reads EPEVTQTPSHQVTQMGQEVILRCVPISNHLYFYWYRQILGQKVEFLVSFYNNEISEKSEIFDDQFSVERPDGSNFTLKIRSTKLEDSAMYFCASSIQGETQYFGPGTRLLVL.

The CDR3: CASSPRLAETNEQFF. The CDR3 DNA sequence: TGTGCCAGCTCACCAAGACTAGCGGAGACGAATGAGCAGTTCTTC. The rearrangement links TRBV18 to TRBJ2-1, with 9 bases identical to TRBD2. There are 15 residues in the CDR3. Looked up from germline, CDR1 is KGHSH and CDR2 is LQKENI. Trimming cost V 2 bases and J 7 bases; bases outside gene matches: 6.

V usage is TRBV19 and J usage is TRBJ1-4; possibly TRBD1 for D (5 bases). CDR1 and CDR2 (germline): LNHDA, SQIVND (reference sequence). Deletions cut 6 bases from V and 8 bases from J, with 13 bases between. The CDR3 is made up of 13 amino acids. CDR3 residues: CASSGAQREKLFF. The DNA of the CDR3 is TGTGCCAGTAGCGGGGCACAACGGGAAAAACTGTTTTTT.

This sequence joins TRBV28 and TRBJ1-1, with D possibly TRBD1 on 6 matching bases. Trimming took 4 bases from V and 10 from J, leaving 10 bases between them. Germline loops: CDR1 MDHEN, CDR2 SYDVKM. The CDR3 has 11 residues. The CDR3 DNA sequence: TGTGCCAGCAGTTACGACAGGAGAGCTTTCTTT. Amino acid sequence: CASSYDRRAFF. Supplemented by reference TRBV28 and TRBJ1-1, the full variable domain reads DVKVTQSSRYLVKRTGEKVFLECVQDMDHENMFWYRQDPGLGLRLIYFSYDVKMKEKGDIPEGYSVSREKKERFSLILESASTNQTSMYLCASSYDRRAFFGQGTRLTVV.

The rearrangement uses TRBV10-3 and TRBJ2-5, with no clear D. CDR3 length: 12 residues. Germline values: CDR1 ENHRY, CDR2 SYGVKD. The V end was cut by 5 bases, the J end by 2 bases, with 6 bases between. The CDR3 loop reads CAISPQQETQYF. The CDR3 nucleotides are TGTGCCATCAGTCCTCAACAAGAGACCCAGTACTTC.